These T cell receptor beta chains were read from a single sample in a study of a mutant IDH1 vaccine in newly diagnosed glioma. The assay was immunoSEQ multiplex PCR, and TCRdb's table has in-frame clones only and misses some. The table has tens of thousands of clones, approximately 81% seen once; the top ten hold around 4.1%. Antigen specificity for these receptors is unknown. Sequenced here: PBMCs, sampled from a glioma patient whose treatment included an IDH1 peptide vaccine. These receptors all come from a woman aged 18-29 years with glioma. Both conserved end residues are part of each CDR3. A D gene is named only where the DNA matches it firmly. The size entry is marked missing in some rows and otherwise reads once, few, many or a size class.

V,size,length,D,J,CDR3,DNA
TRBV2,-,16,-,TRBJ2-7,CASTERGTSYSYEQYF,TGTGCCAGCACCGAGAGAGGGACTTCATATTCCTACGAGCAGTACTTC
TRBV27,-,12,-,TRBJ2-1,CASRGGYNEQFF,TGTGCCAGCAGAGGGGGGTACAATGAGCAGTTCTTC
TRBV29-1,-,13,TRBD2,TRBJ2-7,CSVVGGGSYEQYF,TGCAGCGTTGTCGGGGGGGGGTCCTACGAGCAGTACTTC
TRBV19,-,13,-,TRBJ1-2,CASTSQPDYGYTF,TGTGCCAGTACGTCCCAGCCAGACTATGGCTACACCTTC
TRBV4-3,-,14,-,TRBJ2-2,CASSHPQGTGELFF,TGCGCCAGCAGCCACCCTCAGGGCACCGGGGAGCTGTTTTTT
TRBV28,-,16,TRBD1,TRBJ1-2,CASTEGTGPVFYGYTF,TGTGCCAGCACAGAAGGGACAGGCCCAGTGTTTTATGGCTACACCTTC
TRBV6-1,-,11,-,TRBJ2-7,CASARGTEQYF,TGTGCCAGCGCCCGGGGGACAGAGCAGTACTTC
TRBV6-5,-,15,-,TRBJ1-1,CASSYGGRPNTEAFF,TGTGCCAGCAGTTATGGGGGCAGACCTAACACTGAAGCTTTCTTT
TRBV27,-,16,-,TRBJ2-7,CASSSRTPWPSYEQYF,TGTGCCAGCAGTTCCCGCACGCCGTGGCCCTCCTACGAGCAGTACTTC
TRBV9,-,16,TRBD2,TRBJ2-5,CASSVAGTSGQETQYF,TGTGCCAGCAGCGTAGCTGGGACTAGCGGACAAGAGACCCAGTACTTC
TRBV9,-,18,TRBD2,TRBJ2-3,CASSATVHGGDKMDTQYF,TGTGCCAGCAGCGCCACGGTCCACGGGGGGGATAAAATGGATACGCAGTATTTT
TRBV25-1,-,14,-,TRBJ1-4,CASSERPQAEKLFF,TGTGCCAGCAGTGAAAGGCCGCAGGCTGAAAAACTGTTTTTT
TRBV7-3,few,16,TRBD2,TRBJ2-1,CASSSTGTSGYNEQFF,TGTGCCAGCAGCTCGACCGGGACTAGCGGCTACAATGAGCAGTTCTTC
TRBV7-3,-,15,-,TRBJ2-1,CASSSRSGRKNEQFF,TGTGCCAGCAGCTCCCGATCCGGGAGAAAAAATGAGCAGTTCTTC
TRBV5-1,-,17,TRBD1,TRBJ2-1,CASSLAGTGGSYNEQFF,TGCGCCAGCAGCTTGGCCGGTACAGGGGGCTCCTACAATGAGCAGTTCTTC
TRBV30,-,12,-,TRBJ1-2,CAWTGGYYGYTF,TGTGCCTGGACAGGAGGCTACTATGGCTACACCTTC
TRBV2,-,12,-,TRBJ1-1,CASSPGTGFDFF,TGTGCCAGCAGTCCAGGGACCGGGTTTGATTTCTTT
TRBV4-2,-,14,-,TRBJ2-7,CASSQSDSPNEQYF,TGTGCCAGCAGCCAATCCGACAGCCCCAACGAGCAGTACTTC
TRBV7-8,once,16,TRBD1,TRBJ1-5,CASSFTDRGLSQPQHF,TGTGCCAGCAGCTTCACGGACAGGGGGCTAAGTCAGCCCCAGCATTTT
TRBV7-9,-,14,-,TRBJ2-7,CASSSRTVSYEQYF,TGTGCCAGCAGCTCGAGGACTGTCTCCTACGAGCAGTACTTC
TRBV2,-,10,TRBD2,TRBJ2-7,CASREGEQYF,TGTGCCAGCCGGGAGGGGGAGCAGTACTTC
TRBV27,-,15,-,TRBJ1-5,CASSLSKASNQPQHF,TGTGCCAGCAGTTTATCGAAGGCATCCAATCAGCCCCAGCATTTT
TRBV19,-,17,TRBD1,TRBJ2-6,CASSPRRTGDGANVLTF,TGTGCCAGTAGTCCCCGCCGGACAGGGGATGGGGCCAACGTCCTGACTTTC
TRBV7-2,once,16,-,TRBJ1-5,CASSARISGGNQPQHF,TGTGCCAGCAGCGCCCGGATCTCCGGGGGCAATCAGCCCCAGCATTTT
TRBV29-1,-,12,-,TRBJ2-7,CSVAQGTYEQYF,TGCAGCGTTGCCCAGGGTACCTACGAGCAGTACTTC
TRBV9,once,13,-,TRBJ2-2,CASRQANTGELFF,TGTGCCAGCAGGCAGGCGAACACCGGGGAGCTGTTTTTT
TRBV5-8,-,16,TRBD1,TRBJ1-6,CASSFAGGSYNSPLHF,TGTGCCAGCAGCTTTGCAGGGGGTTCCTATAATTCACCCCTCCACTTT
TRBV5-1,-,12,-,TRBJ2-7,CASRVPGREQYF,TGCGCCAGCAGAGTCCCCGGGCGCGAGCAGTACTTC
TRBV5-1,-,15,-,TRBJ2-7,CASSLGGQNSYEQYF,TGCGCCAGCAGCTTGGGTGGACAGAACTCCTACGAGCAGTACTTC
TRBV5-1,-,17,TRBD1,TRBJ1-2,CASSPGTGDAYNYGYTF,TGCGCCAGCAGCCCCGGGACAGGTGATGCTTATAACTATGGCTACACCTTC
TRBV6-1,-,14,-,TRBJ1-1,CASGGLGSFGEAFF,TGTGCCAGCGGAGGACTGGGGAGTTTCGGTGAAGCTTTCTTT
TRBV7-9,-,13,TRBD1,TRBJ1-1,CASSLALGQEAFF,TGTGCCAGCAGCTTAGCGCTGGGACAGGAAGCTTTCTTT
TRBV5-5,few,15,-,TRBJ1-5,CASSLAGGSNQPQHF,TGTGCCAGCAGCTTGGCCGGTGGGAGCAATCAGCCCCAGCATTTT
TRBV11-2,few,14,-,TRBJ1-3,CASSLGNSGNTIYF,TGTGCCAGCAGCTTAGGAAACTCTGGAAACACCATATATTTT
TRBV6-6,-,13,-,TRBJ1-1,CASSYPGPLEAFF,TGTGCCAGCAGTTACCCCGGCCCTTTAGAAGCTTTCTTT
TRBV9,-,14,-,TRBJ1-2,CASSRGRGYYGYTF,TGTGCCAGCAGTCGAGGACGGGGTTACTATGGCTACACCTTC
TRBV7-2,-,13,TRBD1,TRBJ1-2,CASKPQGYYGYTF,TGTGCCAGCAAACCACAGGGGTACTATGGCTACACCTTC
TRBV7-8,-,16,TRBD2,TRBJ2-3,CASSQLAGGPPDTQYF,TGTGCCAGCAGCCAACTAGCGGGGGGGCCCCCAGATACGCAGTATTTT